The entry below gives a single T cell receptor beta chain sequence along with its context. The data originate from a study of shared T cell receptors in the human thymus. This CDR3 is 18 amino acids long. Per germline, CDR1 MNHEY and CDR2 SMNVEV (reference sequence). The V gene lost 0 bases and the J gene lost 7 bases, with 19 bases spanning the gap. Only in-frame clones appear in the TCRdb table, and some are missing; sequencing was by immunoSEQ multiplex PCR. The data show around 730,000 clones, 80% to 90% seen once. These data were also filed under a second study, of human thymus T cells. That source adds: Finnish infants who were healthy and having corrective surgery for congenital heart defects made up the donors. Corrective cardiac surgery supplied the resected thymus tissue.

Sequenced: thymocytes. The chain employs TRBV27 and TRBJ1-6, with D tentatively TRBD1 (6 bases). This sequence originates from a girl in the first two years of life with a congenital heart defect. The CDR3 DNA is TGTGCCAGCAGTTTATCTGTCGTATGGGGGGGCGAGAATTCACCCCTCCACTTT. It yields the protein CASSLSVVWGGENSPLHF.